The rows below give T cell receptor beta chains drawn from one sample of a study of T cells in Graves' hyperthyroidism and ophthalmopathy. TCRdb reprocessed the multiplex PCR reads with MiXCR, giving one entry per CDR3 protein. The sample records about 420,000 distinct CDR3 sequences, 15% to 19% being singletons. The specimen sequenced was blood. The receptor set was obtained from a woman aged 18-30 years with Graves' hyperthyroidism. Both conserved end residues are part of each CDR3. A D gene is named only where the DNA matches it firmly. A clone size is listed for some rows: how often the clone was seen (once, few, many), or a class if it is expanded.

CDR3aa,CDR3nt,d_gene,j_gene,abundance,v_gene
CASTKRGGGKRVQETQYF,TGTGCCAGCACCAAAAGGGGGGGGGGAAAGAGGGTCCAAGAGACCCAGTACTTC,NA,TRBJ2-5,NA,TRBV6-1
CSARGKGITSGGTHHEQFF,TGCAGTGCTAGAGGTAAGGGGATTACTAGCGGAGGGACACACCATGAGCAGTTCTTC,TRBD2,TRBJ2-1,once,TRBV20-1
CASSLAGAKNIQYF,TGTGCCAGCAGTTTAGCGGGAGCCAAAAACATTCAGTACTTC,NA,TRBJ2-4,NA,TRBV12-3/TRBV12-4
CASSGVTGELFF,TGCGCCAGCAGTGGGGTCACCGGGGAGCTGTTTTTT,NA,TRBJ2-2,NA,TRBV10-2
CASRAALRGAYEQYF,TGTGCCAGCAGAGCCGCTCTGCGGGGGGCCTACGAGCAGTACTTC,TRBD2,TRBJ2-7,NA,TRBV5-8
CASSEDDRGRYEQYF,TGTGCCAGCAGTGAGGATGACAGGGGGCGATACGAGCAGTACTTC,TRBD1,TRBJ2-7,NA,TRBV2
CASSAWTLDTQYF,TGTGCCAGCAGCGCTTGGACACTAGATACGCAGTATTTT,NA,TRBJ2-3,many,TRBV7-8
CASSLAGRTHGSGNQPQHF,TGCGCCAGCAGCTTGGCCGGACGGACACACGGGTCGGGCAATCAGCCCCAGCATTTT,NA,TRBJ1-5,many,TRBV5-1
CAAAQGITEAFF,TGCGCCGCCGCCCAGGGGATCACTGAAGCTTTCTTT,NA,TRBJ1-1,NA,TRBV20-1
CASSQDGSGPYNEQFF,TGTGCCAGCAGCCAAGACGGGAGCGGGCCCTACAATGAGCAGTTCTTC,NA,TRBJ2-1,many,TRBV3-1
CASRNLGQATDTQYF,TGTGCCAGCAGGAATCTAGGTCAAGCCACAGATACGCAGTATTTT,NA,TRBJ2-3,many,TRBV3-1
CAISPGTATYEQYF,TGTGCCATCAGCCCCGGGACAGCTACCTACGAGCAGTACTTC,TRBD1,TRBJ2-7,many,TRBV10-3
CSARNRESGNTIYF,TGCAGTGCTAGGAACAGGGAGAGTGGAAACACCATATATTTT,NA,TRBJ1-3,many,TRBV20-1
CASSSGPNTEAFF,TGTGCCAGCAGCTCGGGGCCGAACACTGAAGCTTTCTTT,NA,TRBJ1-1,many,TRBV7-3
CAISESGPLLEQYF,TGTGCCATCAGTGAGTCGGGACCCCTTTTAGAGCAGTACTTC,NA,TRBJ2-7,many,TRBV10-3
CSAREDLGEQYF,TGCAGTGCTAGAGAGGACCTGGGAGAGCAGTACTTC,NA,TRBJ2-7,many,TRBV20-1
CASSFTGQGHQPQHF,TGTGCCAGCAGTTTTACGGGACAGGGCCATCAGCCCCAGCATTTT,TRBD1,TRBJ1-5,many,TRBV12-3/TRBV12-4
CASSLGWAGGGTDTQYF,TGTGCCAGCAGCCTCGGGTGGGCGGGGGGAGGGACAGATACGCAGTATTTT,TRBD2,TRBJ2-3,few,TRBV12-3/TRBV12-4
CASSQGLAGRYEQYF,TGTGCCAGCAGCCAGGGACTAGCGGGGAGATACGAGCAGTACTTC,TRBD2,TRBJ2-7,NA,TRBV12-3/TRBV12-4
CASSLGSGAVYEQYF,TGTGCCAGCAGCTTAGGGTCAGGGGCGGTCTACGAGCAGTACTTC,NA,TRBJ2-7,many,TRBV7-8
CSARGVDSYSNQPQHF,TGCAGTGCTAGAGGGGTGGACAGTTATAGCAATCAGCCCCAGCATTTT,NA,TRBJ1-5,many,TRBV20-1
CASSFSTPGQGEPNYGYTF,TGCGCCAGCAGTTTCTCCACCCCCGGACAGGGGGAGCCGAACTATGGCTACACCTTC,TRBD1,TRBJ1-2,NA,TRBV5-1
CASGRLGASTDTQYF,TGTGCTAGTGGCCGGTTAGGCGCTAGCACAGATACGCAGTATTTT,NA,TRBJ2-3,many,TRBV12-5
CAWGGGAEAFF,TGTGCCTGGGGGGGGGGGGCCGAAGCTTTCTTT,NA,TRBJ1-1,many,TRBV30
CASSLKREPYYEQYF,TGTGCCAGCAGTTTAAAGCGAGAGCCTTACTACGAGCAGTACTTC,NA,TRBJ2-7,many,TRBV27
CASSKIAGGGLSEQYF,TGTGCCAGCAGCAAGATAGCGGGGGGCGGTTTGTCCGAGCAGTACTTC,TRBD2,TRBJ2-7,NA,TRBV5-6
CASSASGLNYNEQFF,TGTGCCAGCAGCGCATCGGGGCTAAATTACAATGAGCAGTTCTTC,NA,TRBJ2-1,many,TRBV28